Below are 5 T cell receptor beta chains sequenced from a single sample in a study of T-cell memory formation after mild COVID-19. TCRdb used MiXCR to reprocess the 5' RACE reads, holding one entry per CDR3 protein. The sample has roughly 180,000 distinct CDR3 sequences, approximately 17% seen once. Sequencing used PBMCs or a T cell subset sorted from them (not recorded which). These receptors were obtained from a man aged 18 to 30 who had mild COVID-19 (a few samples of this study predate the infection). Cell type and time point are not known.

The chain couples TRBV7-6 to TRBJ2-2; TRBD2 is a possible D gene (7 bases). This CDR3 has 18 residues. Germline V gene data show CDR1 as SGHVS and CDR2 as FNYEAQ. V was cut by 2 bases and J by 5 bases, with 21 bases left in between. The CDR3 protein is CASSLLGGSQGKTGELFF. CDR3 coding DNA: TGTGCCAGCAGCTTACTCGGGGGGTCGCAGGGGAAGACCGGGGAGCTGTTTTTT.

The CDR3 sequence is CASSLEGLAQNIQYF. DNA for the CDR3: TGTGCCAGCAGCTTAGAAGGCCTCGCACAGAACATTCAGTACTTC. This chain uses TRBV7-8 with TRBJ2-4; D remains unclear. The CDR3 loop spans 15 amino acids. The germline V gene encodes CDR1 SGHVS and CDR2 FQNEAQ. Trimming removed 1 base from V and 7 bases from J, with 14 bases in between.

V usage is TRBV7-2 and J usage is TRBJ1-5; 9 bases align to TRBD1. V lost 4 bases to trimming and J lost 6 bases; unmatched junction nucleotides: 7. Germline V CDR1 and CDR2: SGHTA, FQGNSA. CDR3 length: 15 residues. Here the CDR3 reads CASSSQQGAGQPQHF. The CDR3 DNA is TGTGCCAGCAGCTCCCAACAGGGGGCTGGTCAGCCCCAGCATTTT.

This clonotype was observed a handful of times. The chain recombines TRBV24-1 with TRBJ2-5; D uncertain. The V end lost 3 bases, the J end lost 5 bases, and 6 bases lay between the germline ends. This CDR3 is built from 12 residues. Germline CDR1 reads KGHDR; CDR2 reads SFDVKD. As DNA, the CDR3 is TGTGCCACCAGTGATGAGAGGGAGACCCAGTACTTC. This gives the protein CATSDERETQYF.

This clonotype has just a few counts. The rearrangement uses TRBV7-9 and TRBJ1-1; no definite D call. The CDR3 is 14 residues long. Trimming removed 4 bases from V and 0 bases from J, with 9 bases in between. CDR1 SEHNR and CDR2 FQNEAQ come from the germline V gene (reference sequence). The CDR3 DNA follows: TGTGCCAGCAGCTCCACAGCCATGAACACTGAAGCTTTCTTT. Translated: CASSSTAMNTEAFF.